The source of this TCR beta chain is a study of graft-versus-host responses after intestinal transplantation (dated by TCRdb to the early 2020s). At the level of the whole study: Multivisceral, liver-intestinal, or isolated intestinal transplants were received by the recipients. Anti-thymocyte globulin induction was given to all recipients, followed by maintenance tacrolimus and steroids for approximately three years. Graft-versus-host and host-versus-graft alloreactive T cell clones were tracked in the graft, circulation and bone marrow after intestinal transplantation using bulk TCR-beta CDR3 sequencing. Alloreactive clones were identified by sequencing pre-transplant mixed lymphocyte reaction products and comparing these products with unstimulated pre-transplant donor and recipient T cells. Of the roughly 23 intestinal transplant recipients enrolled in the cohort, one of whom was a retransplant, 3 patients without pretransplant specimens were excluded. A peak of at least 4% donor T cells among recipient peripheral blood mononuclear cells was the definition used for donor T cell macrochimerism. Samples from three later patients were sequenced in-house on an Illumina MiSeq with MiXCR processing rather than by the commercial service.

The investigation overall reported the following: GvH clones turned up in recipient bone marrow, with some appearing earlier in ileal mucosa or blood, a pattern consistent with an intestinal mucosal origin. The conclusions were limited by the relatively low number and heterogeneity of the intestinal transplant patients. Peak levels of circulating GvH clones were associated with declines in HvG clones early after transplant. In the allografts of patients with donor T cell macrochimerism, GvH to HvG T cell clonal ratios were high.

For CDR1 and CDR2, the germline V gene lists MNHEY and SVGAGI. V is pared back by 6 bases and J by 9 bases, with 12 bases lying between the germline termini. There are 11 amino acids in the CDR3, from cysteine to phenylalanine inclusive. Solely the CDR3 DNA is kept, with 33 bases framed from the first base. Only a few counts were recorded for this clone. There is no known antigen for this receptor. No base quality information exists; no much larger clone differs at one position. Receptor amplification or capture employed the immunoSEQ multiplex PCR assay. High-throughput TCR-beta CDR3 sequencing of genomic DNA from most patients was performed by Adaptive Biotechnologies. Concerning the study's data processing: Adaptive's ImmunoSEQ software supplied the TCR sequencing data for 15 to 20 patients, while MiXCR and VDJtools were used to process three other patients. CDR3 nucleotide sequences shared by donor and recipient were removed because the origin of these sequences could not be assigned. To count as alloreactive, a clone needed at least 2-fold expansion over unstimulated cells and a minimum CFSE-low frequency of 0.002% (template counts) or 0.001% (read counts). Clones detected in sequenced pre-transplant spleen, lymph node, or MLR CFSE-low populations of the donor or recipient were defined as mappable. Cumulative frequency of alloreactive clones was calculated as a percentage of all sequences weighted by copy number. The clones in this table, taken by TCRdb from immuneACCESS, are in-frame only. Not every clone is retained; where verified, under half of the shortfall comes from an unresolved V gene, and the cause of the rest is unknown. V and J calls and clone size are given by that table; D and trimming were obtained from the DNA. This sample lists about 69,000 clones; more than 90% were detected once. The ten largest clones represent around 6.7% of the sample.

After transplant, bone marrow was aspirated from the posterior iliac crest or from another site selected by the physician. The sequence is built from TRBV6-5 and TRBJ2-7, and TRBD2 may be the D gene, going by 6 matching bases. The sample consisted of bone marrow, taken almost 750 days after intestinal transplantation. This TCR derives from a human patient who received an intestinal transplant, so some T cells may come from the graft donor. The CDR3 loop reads CASRSPRGQYF. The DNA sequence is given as TGTGCCAGCAGAAGTCCGCGGGGGCAGTACTTC.